The 16 T cell receptor beta chains presented below share a single source sample, sequenced in a study of shared clonotypes between healthy human individuals (dated by TCRdb to the early 2020s). Library generation was performed with the immunoSEQ multiplex PCR assay. TCRdb took this table from immuneACCESS and kept in-frame rearrangements with V and J called. Such tables lack part of the clones; where checked against another copy, unresolved V genes explain under half of the gap, and the rest is unexplained. Here the sample has 2 million to 3 million clones; under 95% occur a single time. The ten top clones hold more than 0.35% of the sample. Source material: naive CD4+ T cells from PBMCs. This sample's cell subset or site label indicates: CD45RA+ positively selected. All receptors derive from a man aged 18 to 29 in good health. Some clones in this sample may be carry-over from other donors' samples.

Concerning this clone itself: This CDR3 is also generated by other DNA sequences in the sample. The V and J genes are TRBV27 and TRBJ1-1; D is ambiguous. CDR1 is MNHEY, CDR2 SMNVEV, per germline (reference sequence). The V gene lost 5 bases and the J gene lost 0 bases, with 7 bases spanning the gap. The CDR3 totals 13 residues. CDR3 nucleotides: TGTGCCAGCAGTCTCCGGTTGAACACTGAAGCTTTCTTT. Amino acid sequence: CASSLRLNTEAFF.

This clone occurred once. The chain recombines TRBV7-2 with TRBJ2-7; 8 bases are shared with TRBD1. The CDR3 has 14 residues. In germline, CDR1 is SGHTA, CDR2 FQGNSA. The V and J ends lost 5 bases and 7 bases, in that order; junction bases with no gene match: 10. The CDR3 sequence: CASSLTTGVGEQYF. In DNA, the CDR3 is TGTGCCAGCAGCCTTACGACAGGGGTGGGTGAGCAGTACTTC.

In its sample, this clone was seen once. J is TRBJ2-7 and V is TRBV4-2, with D maybe TRBD1 (6 bases). Germline V gene data show CDR1 as LGHNA and CDR2 as YNFKEQ. Trimming took off 3 bases at V and 2 bases at J, with 11 bases between the two ends. The CDR3 spans 14 residues. The DNA of the CDR3 is TGTGCCAGCAGCCAGTCAGGACAGCCCTACGAGCAGTACTTC. It yields the protein CASSQSGQPYEQYF.

This clone has a single count. This chain links TRBV19 with TRBJ2-7; D is perhaps TRBD1 (5 bases). There are 15 residues in the CDR3. The germline V gene encodes CDR1 LNHDA and CDR2 SQIVND (reference sequence). V lost 4 bases and J lost 0, with 13 bases in between. In nucleotides, the CDR3 is TGTGCCAGTAGTAAGGGGCCAGCAATCTCCTACGAGCAGTACTTC. Translation: CASSKGPAISYEQYF.

V usage is TRBV6-6 and J usage is TRBJ1-5; D gene ambiguous. Germline CDR1 reads MNHNY; CDR2 reads SVGAGI (reference sequence). The CDR3 length is 15 residues. Trimming took 8 bases from V and 7 from J, leaving 21 bases between them. The CDR3 DNA is TGTGCCAGCGAAACTTATAAATCCGAGGCCCAGCCCCAGCATTTT. Protein product: CASETYKSEAQPQHF.

This clone has just a few counts. This chain joins TRBV28 and TRBJ1-5, with D hard to call. The germline gives CDR1 MDHEN, CDR2 SYDVKM. Trimming shortened V by 5 bases and J by 9 bases, and 11 bases separated the two germline ends. This CDR3 comprises 12 residues. The CDR3 DNA reads TGTGCCAGCAGTGTCATTCGAGGGCCCCAGCATTTT. Protein: CASSVIRGPQHF.

This clone appeared a single time. The rearrangement joins TRBV27 to TRBJ2-1; tentative D call: TRBD1 (5 bases). Germline V gives CDR1 MNHEY, CDR2 SMNVEV (reference sequence). The CDR3 covers 19 residues. The V end lost 2 bases, the J end lost 5 bases, and 25 bases lay between the germline ends. CDR3 DNA: TGTGCCAGCAGTTTACGCCCCTTCATGACAGTCCCCCTCAACAATGAGCAGTTCTTC. It is translated as CASSLRPFMTVPLNNEQFF.

Of note for this clone: Other DNA sequences in this sample translate to the same CDR3. This chain joins TRBV4-1 and TRBJ2-5, with D hard to call. V was pared by 1 base and J by 4 bases, with 7 bases between. Germline CDR1 reads MGHRA; CDR2 reads YSYEKL. CDR3 length: 13 amino acids. In nucleotides, the CDR3 is TGCGCCAGCAGCCAAGTACTATTAGAGACCCAGTACTTC. Its protein product is CASSQVLLETQYF.

This clone was found once. This chain joins TRBV7-9 and TRBJ2-7; D ambiguous. Per the germline V gene, CDR1 is SEHNR and CDR2 is FQNEAQ (reference sequence). The V and J ends lost 5 bases and 2 bases respectively, with 16 bases between them. The length of the CDR3 is 15 residues. CDR3 DNA sequence: TGTGCCAGCAGCCGCGGTTCACCTGGAACCTACGAGCAGTACTTC. Protein product: CASSRGSPGTYEQYF.

This chain connects TRBV28 to TRBJ1-2; D unclear. The V end lost 3 bases, the J end lost 4 bases, and 6 bases lay between the germline ends. The CDR3 has 12 residues. Germline V CDR1 and CDR2: MDHEN, SYDVKM. For the CDR3, the DNA is TGTGCCAGCAGTTTTTACGGCTATGGCTACACCTTC. Its protein is CASSFYGYGYTF.

This clone was detected once. This rearrangement joins TRBV30 to TRBJ2-5; 9 bases align to TRBD2. CDR1 and CDR2 from the germline V gene are GTSNPN and SVGIG (reference sequence). The CDR3 sequence is 14 residues long. The ends lost 4 bases at V and 4 bases at J; junction bases unmatched: 7. In nucleotides, the CDR3 is TGTGCCTGGACACTCGGGACTAGCAGAGAGACCCAGTACTTC. It yields the protein CAWTLGTSRETQYF.

DNA of the CDR3: TGTGCCAGCAGCTTGGATGGGGGGACACGCACCGGGGAGCTGTTTTTT. Protein product: CASSLDGGTRTGELFF. The rearrangement links TRBV5-6 to TRBJ2-2; D might be TRBD1 or TRBD2, each matching 6 bases. This CDR3 has 16 amino acids. Germline V gene data show CDR1 as SGHDT and CDR2 as YYEEEE. Between the trimmed V and J ends, which lost 0 bases and 4 bases, there was a span of 13 bases.

The table lists this clone with a count of one. This chain links TRBV30 with TRBJ1-4; 10 nucleotides line up with TRBD1. The CDR3 runs to 12 residues. The V gene end was trimmed by 8 bases and the J gene end by 5 bases; junction bases not matched to a gene: 2. The germline V gene has CDR1 GTSNPN and CDR2 SVGIG (reference sequence). This CDR3 reads CAGDRGNEKLFF. The CDR3 DNA follows: TGTGCCGGGGACAGGGGAAATGAAAAACTGTTTTTT.

This clone was recorded once. The chain carries TRBV7-3 and TRBJ2-5; 9 nucleotides line up with TRBD1. The CDR3 contains 15 residues. The germline gives CDR1 SGHTA, CDR2 FQGTGA. Trimming removed 3 bases from V and 3 bases from J; junction bases left unmatched: 5. The DNA for the CDR3 is TGTGCCAGCAGCTTGGGGACAGGGTTCAAAGAGACCCAGTACTTC. This sequence encodes CASSLGTGFKETQYF.

The V gene is TRBV6-7, the J gene TRBJ2-1; D may match TRBD1 or TRBD2 (5 bases each). TRBV6-7 is an ORF; its function is uncertain. With 2 bases removed from V and 8 bases from J, the gap between germline ends came to 13 bases. CDR3 length: 14 amino acids. CDR3 nucleotide sequence: TGTGCCAGCAGTTACCTAGAGGGGTGTTATGAGCAGTTCTTC. Translation: CASSYLEGCYEQFF.

Comments on this clone: An end of the junction does not agree with germline; a read error may underlie this. The rearrangement joins TRBV5-6 to TRBJ2-1; no clear D gene. The CDR3 extends over 13 amino acids. Germline CDR1 is SGHDT and CDR2 is YYEEEE. In DNA, the CDR3 is TGTGCCAGCAGCTTGGCGGGCCTCGGTAACCTGCTCTTC. Translated, it gives CASSLAGLGNLLF. The full variable domain, with the rest looked up from reference TRBV5-6 and TRBJ2-1, is DAGVTQSPTHLIKTRGQQVTLRCSPKSGHDTVSWYQQALGQGPQFIFQYYEEEERQRGNFPDRFSGHQFPNYSSELNVNALLLGDSALYLCASSLAGLGNLLFGPGTRLTVL.